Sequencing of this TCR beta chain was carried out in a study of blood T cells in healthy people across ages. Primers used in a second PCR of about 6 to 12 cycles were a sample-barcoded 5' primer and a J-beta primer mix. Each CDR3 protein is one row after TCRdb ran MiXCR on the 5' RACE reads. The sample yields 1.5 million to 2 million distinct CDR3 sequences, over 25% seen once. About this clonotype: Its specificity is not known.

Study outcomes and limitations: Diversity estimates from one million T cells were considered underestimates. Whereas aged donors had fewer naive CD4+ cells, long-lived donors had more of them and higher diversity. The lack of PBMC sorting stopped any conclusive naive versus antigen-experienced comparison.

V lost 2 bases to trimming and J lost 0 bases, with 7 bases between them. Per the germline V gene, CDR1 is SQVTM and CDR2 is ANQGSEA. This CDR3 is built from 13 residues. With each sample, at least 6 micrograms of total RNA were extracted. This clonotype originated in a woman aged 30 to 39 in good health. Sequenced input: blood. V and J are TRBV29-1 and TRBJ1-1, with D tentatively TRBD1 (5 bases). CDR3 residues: CSVEWDVNTEAFF. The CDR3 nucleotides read TGCAGCGTTGAATGGGACGTGAACACTGAAGCTTTCTTT.